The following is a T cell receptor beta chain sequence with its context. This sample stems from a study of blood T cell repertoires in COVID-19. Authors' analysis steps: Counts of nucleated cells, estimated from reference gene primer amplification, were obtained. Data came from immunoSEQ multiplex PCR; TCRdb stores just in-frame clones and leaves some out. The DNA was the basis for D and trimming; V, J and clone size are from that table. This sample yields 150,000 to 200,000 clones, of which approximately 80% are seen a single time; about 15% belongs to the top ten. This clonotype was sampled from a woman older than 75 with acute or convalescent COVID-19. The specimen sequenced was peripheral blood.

The CDR3 loop reads CASRALQGEDGNTIYF. In nucleotides, the CDR3 is TGTGCCAGCAGGGCCCTACAGGGGGAGGACGGAAACACCATATATTTT. V and J are TRBV5-8 and TRBJ1-3; 8 bases map to TRBD1. Germline V gene data show CDR1 as SGHTS and CDR2 as YDEGEE. The trim removed 5 bases at V and 4 bases at J, leaving 11 bases unmatched. The CDR3 contains 16 residues.